The rows below give T cell receptor beta chains drawn from one sample of a study of blood T cell repertoires in COVID-19. Clones were sequenced by immunoSEQ multiplex PCR, and TCRdb holds only the in-frame ones, with some missing. The sample consists of over 95,000 clones, 75% to 85% of them appearing once. Sequencing was carried out using peripheral blood. These receptors were collected from a woman over 75 with active or convalescent COVID-19. Both conserved end residues are part of each CDR3.

j_gene,v_gene,CDR3aa
TRBJ1-6,TRBV2,CASGGTQNNSPLHF
TRBJ1-6,TRBV6-5,CASKGSSYNSPLHF
TRBJ1-1,TRBV5-1,CASSPPRGGETEAFF
TRBJ2-5,TRBV2,CASSEEEAWGTQYF
TRBJ2-6,TRBV9,CASSGSGSGANVLTF
TRBJ2-7,TRBV2,CASSERSGGSYEQYF
TRBJ2-7,TRBV11-2,CASRPKTGTYEQYF
TRBJ1-6,TRBV7-2,CASSLEQDSPLHF
TRBJ2-1,TRBV5-6,CASSLLLAGEQFF
TRBJ1-1,TRBV10-3,CAISPLQENTEAFF
TRBJ2-4,TRBV29-1,CSVRTTSGRNIQYF
TRBJ2-7,TRBV10-2,CASRPSGDSSYEQYF
TRBJ2-5,TRBV5-1,CASSLDPGSKGTQYF
TRBJ2-2,TRBV10-3,CATGVPGTGELFF
TRBJ2-6,TRBV5-4,CASSLAGPGANILTF
TRBJ2-1,TRBV7-2,CASSLVSRGRVYNEQFF
TRBJ2-5,TRBV5-4,CASSVGGGGQETQYF
TRBJ2-1,TRBV19,CASSQGLAGGSGYNEQFF
TRBJ1-2,TRBV2,CASSATGYGYGYTF
TRBJ2-6,TRBV10-3,CAIRAEGSGANVLTF
TRBJ1-1,TRBV7-2,CASSLPGDTEAFF
TRBJ2-7,TRBV6-5,CASSKLAGPSEQYF
TRBJ2-1,TRBV7-2,CASSPWTGGSYNEQFF
TRBJ2-7,TRBV6-5,CASTRDRFSYEQYF
TRBJ1-4,TRBV2,CASSGRGEKLFF
TRBJ2-7,TRBV7-8,CASSAPGTGYEQYF
TRBJ1-5,TRBV10-3,CAISPDRTPQHF
TRBJ1-5,TRBV18,CASSGEGASNQPQHF
TRBJ2-7,TRBV7-2,CASSSSGTSGRVSYEQYF
TRBJ2-7,TRBV2,CASTLLLGGRTYEQYF
TRBJ2-7,TRBV7-2,CASSFTSGYEQYF
TRBJ2-5,TRBV5-4,CASSFDIPGAQYF
TRBJ1-5,TRBV5-6,CASSLQGAGNQPQHF
TRBJ1-5,TRBV29-1,CSVGGPGPDQPQHF
TRBJ2-7,TRBV27,CASTTLGSGRRYEQYF
TRBJ1-3,TRBV6-5,CASSYSAGGGNTIYF